This T cell receptor beta chain was recovered during a study of Ad26.COV2.S vaccination and SARS-CoV-2 variants. Treatment meaning: about 20 received Ad26.COV2.S at low or high dose, single or two shots; 5 received placebo; per-sample allocation not given. Sample collection was performed on day 63 after the first vaccine or placebo injection. Some clones are missing from TCRdb's copy, which holds only in-frame ones; the method was immunoSEQ multiplex PCR. The sample has fewer than 300,000 clones, around 87% seen once. V was pared by 5 bases and J by 9 bases, with 17 bases between. The germline gives CDR1 SGHRS, CDR2 YFSETQ. The CDR3 has 13 amino acids.

The sequence was obtained from a person between 18 and 60 years old who received the Ad26.COV2.S COVID-19 vaccine or a placebo. The source was peripheral blood, collected in a trial of Ad26.COV2.S vaccine versus placebo. The chain joins TRBV5-1 to TRBJ1-1; D may be TRBD1 (6 bases). Written as DNA, the CDR3 is TGCGCCAGCAGGCCCTGGGGGCTTGAACAAGCTTTCTTT. Its translation is CASRPWGLEQAFF. The full variable domain, rest sourced from reference TRBV5-1 and TRBJ1-1, is KAGVTQTPRYLIKTRGQQVTLSCSPISGHRSVSWYQQTPGQGLQFLFEYFSETQRNKGNFPGRFSGRQFSNSRSEMNVSTLELGDSALYLCASRPWGLEQAFFGQGTRLTVV.